This passage covers 9 T cell receptor beta chains from one sample sequenced in a study of T cells in Graves' hyperthyroidism and ophthalmopathy. RNA transcripts gave rise to amplified TCR beta CDR3 regions. Carried out on the TCR CDR3, a first-round RT-PCR used the HTBI primer set. MiXCR was run by TCRdb on the multiplex PCR reads, yielding one entry per CDR3 protein. The data hold nearly 750,000 distinct CDR3 sequences, with about 35% observed a single time. The sample was blood. The receptors originated from a middle-aged woman with Graves' hyperthyroidism.

The chain links TRBV29-1 to TRBJ2-3; tentative D call: TRBD2 (5 bases). Germline lookup yields CDR1 SQVTM and CDR2 ANQGSEA. The CDR3 is 15 amino acids. Trimming removed 7 bases from V and 1 base from J, with 18 bases in between. The CDR3, as DNA: TGCAGCGCCAGGACTGTGCGGTCTGGCACAGATACGCAGTATTTT. Translating it yields CSARTVRSGTDTQYF.

To note about this clonotype: No conserved phenylalanine or tryptophan ends this CDR3, so it is likely a read error. The chain links TRBV7-2 to TRBJ2-7, with 8 bases aligning to TRBD1. V dropped 1 base and J dropped 3; count of bases not matched to a gene: 14. CDR1 is SGHTA and CDR2 is FQGNSA in the germline V gene. The CDR3 length is 18 residues. The CDR3 here is CASSLVPGAGGLGYEQYL. The CDR3 region has the DNA TGTGCCAGCAGCTTAGTCCCGGGGGCAGGGGGCTTAGGCTACGAGCAGTACCTC.

This clonotype came up a few times. The rearrangement joins TRBV5-6 to TRBJ2-5, with 8 bases aligning to TRBD2. Germline V gene data show CDR1 as SGHDT and CDR2 as YYEEEE. J was trimmed by 5 bases and V by 0 bases; bases with no gene match: 6. The CDR3 length is 15 residues. CDR3 region: CASSLVRGGLETQYF. DNA of the CDR3: TGTGCCAGCAGCTTGGTTCGGGGGGGCTTGGAGACCCAGTACTTC.

This clonotype was detected only a few times. The chain uses TRBV10-1 and TRBJ2-7, with TRBD2 matching 8 bases. Germline values: CDR1 WNHNN, CDR2 SYGVQD (reference sequence). The CDR3 runs 15 residues. V lost 5 bases to trimming and J lost 2 bases; unmatched junction nucleotides: 8. CDR3 nucleotides: TGCGCCAGCAGTCCGGTTACGGGAGGGCCCTACGAGCAGTACTTC. It encodes CASSPVTGGPYEQYF.

Points on this clonotype: The junction differs from germline at one of its ends, possibly a read error. The genes are TRBV2 and TRBJ1-1; D remains unclear. The germline gives CDR1 SNHLY, CDR2 FYNNEI. CDR3 length equals 14 residues. The DNA for the CDR3 is TGCGCCAGCAGCCAACGATTCACGAACACTGAAGCTTTCTTT. This sequence encodes CASSQRFTNTEAFF.

In nucleotides, the CDR3 is TGCGCCAGCAGCCAAGCGGGGCTTAACAATCAGCCCCAGCATTTT. Translating it yields CASSQAGLNNQPQHF. The chain carries TRBV4-1 and TRBJ1-5; TRBD1 might be the D (5 bases). The V and J ends lost 1 base and 3 bases respectively, with 10 bases between them. This CDR3 has 15 residues. CDR1 MGHRA and CDR2 YSYEKL come from the germline V gene.

This chain connects TRBV20-1 to TRBJ1-1, with a possible D match to TRBD1 (5 bases). Germline CDR1 reads DFQATT; CDR2 reads SNEGSKA (reference sequence). The CDR3 is 12 residues long. V lost 2 bases, J lost 9 bases, and 13 bases lay in between. CDR3 sequence reads: CSARWDQWQAFF. In DNA, the CDR3 is TGCAGTGCTAGATGGGACCAGTGGCAAGCTTTCTTT.

The chain links TRBV20-1 to TRBJ1-2, with 9 bases that match TRBD1. This CDR3 comprises 15 residues. V dropped 6 bases and J dropped 2; count of bases not matched to a gene: 10. CDR1 and CDR2 from the germline V gene are DFQATT and SNEGSKA (reference sequence). The CDR3 reads CSANSGTGYNYGYTF. The CDR3 nucleotides read TGCAGTGCCAATTCCGGGACAGGGTACAACTATGGCTACACCTTC.

This clonotype was recorded a few times. The J gene is TRBJ1-1, the V gene TRBV28; D gene unclear. Trimming took off 4 bases at V and 0 bases at J, with 15 bases between the two ends. CDR1 is MDHEN, CDR2 SYDVKM, per germline. CDR3 length equals 16 residues. The CDR3 nucleotides read TGTGCCAGCAGTTACCATCCACTCGATTTGAACACTGAAGCTTTCTTT. It encodes CASSYHPLDLNTEAFF.